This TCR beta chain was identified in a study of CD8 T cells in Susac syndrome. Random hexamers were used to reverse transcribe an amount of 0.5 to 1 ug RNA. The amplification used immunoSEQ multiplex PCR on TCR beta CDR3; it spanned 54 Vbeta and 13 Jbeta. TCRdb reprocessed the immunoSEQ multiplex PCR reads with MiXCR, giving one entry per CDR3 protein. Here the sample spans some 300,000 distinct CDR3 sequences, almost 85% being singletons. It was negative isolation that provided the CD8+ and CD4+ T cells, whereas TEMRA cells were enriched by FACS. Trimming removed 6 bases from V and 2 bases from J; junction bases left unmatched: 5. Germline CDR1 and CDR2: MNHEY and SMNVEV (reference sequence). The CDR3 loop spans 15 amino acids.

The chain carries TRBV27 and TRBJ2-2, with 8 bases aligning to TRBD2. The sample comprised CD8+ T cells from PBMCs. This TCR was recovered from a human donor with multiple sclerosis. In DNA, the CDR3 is TGTGCCAGCAGCATTAGCGGGGCTAACACCGGGGAGCTGTTTTTT. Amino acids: CASSISGANTGELFF.